Shown below are 16 T cell receptor beta chains from a single sample sequenced in a study of blood T cell repertoires in COVID-19 (dated by TCRdb to 2018 to 2020). The library was built by means of the immunoSEQ multiplex PCR assay. In its TCRdb copy, this immuneACCESS table keeps in-frame sequences only and misses some clones. Where compared with another copy, unresolved V genes explain less than half of these, and the others have no known cause. In all, the sample holds approximately 270,000 clones, and 87% of those were seen once. 3% to 3.5% of the sample is in the top ten clones. The sequencing input was peripheral blood. All receptors derive from a man aged 18 to 30 with active or convalescent COVID-19.

This clone was recorded a few times. This rearrangement joins TRBV29-1 to TRBJ2-7; TRBD1 agrees at 9 bases. This CDR3 has 14 residues. Germline V gene sequence: CDR1 SQVTM, CDR2 ANQGSEA. Germline trimming cut 0 bases from V and 4 bases from J; bases unmatched to any gene: 4. The CDR3 DNA sequence: TGCAGCGTTGAAGATGACAGGGGGGGATACGAGCAGTACTTC. Protein product: CSVEDDRGGYEQYF.

V gene TRBV29-1 combines with J gene TRBJ1-2; D perhaps matches TRBD1 (5 bases). The CDR3 contains 14 residues. V was clipped by 4 bases and J by 8 bases, with 20 bases between them. Per germline, CDR1 SQVTM and CDR2 ANQGSEA. The CDR3 loop reads CSVAPQDWGDGYTF. In nucleotides, the CDR3 is TGCAGCGTTGCCCCCCAGGATTGGGGCGACGGCTACACCTTC.

This clone turned up a few times. The gene calls are TRBV7-2 and TRBJ1-2; 9 nucleotides agree with TRBD1. The V gene end was trimmed by 5 bases and the J gene end by 1 base; junction bases not matched to a gene: 14. Germline V gene data show CDR1 as SGHTA and CDR2 as FQGNSA. The CDR3 has 18 amino acids. DNA of the CDR3: TGTGCCAGCAGCCGGAGTAGGACAGGGGCGCAAAATAACTATGGCTACACCTTC. Its protein is CASSRSRTGAQNNYGYTF.

V gene TRBV7-8 combines with J gene TRBJ2-4; a weak D match, TRBD2 (7 bases). This CDR3 has 14 residues. V gave up 4 bases and J gave up 5 bases, with 12 bases separating them. Per the germline V gene, CDR1 is SGHVS and CDR2 is FQNEAQ. The CDR3 loop is CASSWQGRENIQYF. Here the CDR3 DNA reads TGTGCCAGCAGCTGGCAGGGGAGGGAAAACATTCAGTACTTC.

The CDR3 is CASSQDLAGRREQFF. CDR3 DNA: TGCGCCAGCAGCCAAGATCTGGCAGGGCGGCGTGAGCAGTTCTTC. J is TRBJ2-1 and V is TRBV4-3; the D gene is possibly TRBD1 (5 bases). V lost 0 bases, J lost 9 bases, and 15 bases lay in between. Germline V gene data show CDR1 as LGHNA and CDR2 as YSLEER. The CDR3 extends over 15 amino acids.

The chain carries TRBV9 and TRBJ1-3, with D unresolved. V dropped 0 bases and J dropped 0 bases, with 4 bases sitting between them. Germline CDR1 SGDLS, CDR2 YYNGEE. The length of the CDR3 is 14 residues. Here the CDR3 DNA reads TGTGCCAGCAGCGTAGATAACTCTGGAAACACCATATATTTT. The encoded protein is CASSVDNSGNTIYF.

V gene TRBV28 combines with J gene TRBJ1-5; tentatively, D is TRBD1 (5 bases). From germline, CDR1 is MDHEN and CDR2 SYDVKM. The germline V and J ends were trimmed by 3 bases and 1 base, with 16 bases remaining between them. The length of the CDR3 is 17 residues. CDR3 sequence: CASSFEIPRGSNQPQHF. The CDR3, as DNA: TGTGCCAGCAGTTTTGAGATACCAAGGGGCAGCAATCAGCCCCAGCATTTT.

This clone showed up just a few times. The gene calls are TRBV6-2 or TRBV6-3 and TRBJ1-2, with D unresolved. The CDR3 runs to 12 residues. V lost 2 bases to trimming and J lost 7 bases, with 8 bases between them. Per germline, CDR1 MNHEY and CDR2 SVGEGT. CDR3 residues: CASSYPPVGYTF. In DNA form, the CDR3 reads TGTGCCAGCAGTTACCCCCCGGTTGGCTACACCTTC.

This chain joins TRBV6-6 and TRBJ2-3; TRBD2 aligns across 8 bases. The germline gives CDR1 MNHNY, CDR2 SVGAGI (reference sequence). CDR3 size: 12 residues. V gave up 10 bases and J gave up 10 bases; unmatched junction bases: 10. The CDR3, as DNA: TGTGCCACCTCCCCCGGGACTAGGGCGCAGTATTTT. Amino acid sequence: CATSPGTRAQYF.

The chain recombines TRBV6-2 or TRBV6-3 with TRBJ1-1; D is possibly TRBD1 (5 bases). The CDR3 has 13 amino acids. The ends were cut back, 2 bases at V and 9 bases at J, with 13 bases in the middle. Germline assignment: CDR1 MNHEY and CDR2 SVGEGT. This chain's CDR3 is CASSYVGRDKAFF. CDR3 DNA sequence: TGTGCCAGCAGTTACGTGGGCAGGGATAAAGCTTTCTTT.

The genes are TRBV3-1 (or the pseudogene TRBV3-2) and TRBJ2-1; 11 bases line up with TRBD1. Germline CDR1 reads LGHDT; CDR2 reads YNNKEL (reference sequence). The CDR3 has 15 amino acids. Trimming took 4 bases from V and 5 from J; bases not matched to a gene: 4. CDR3 loop: CASSPGTGGDNEQFF. CDR3 DNA sequence: TGTGCCAGCAGCCCTGGGACAGGGGGGGACAATGAGCAGTTCTTC.

The rearrangement uses TRBV28 and TRBJ1-1; maybe TRBD1 (6 bases). Trimming took off 7 bases at V and 4 bases at J, with 16 bases between the two ends. Germline CDR1 MDHEN, CDR2 SYDVKM. There are 14 residues in the CDR3. The CDR3 region has the DNA TGTGCCAGCACTCCGGGGGGGCTGAGCACTGAAGCTTTCTTT. Residues: CASTPGGLSTEAFF.

The chain links TRBV19 to TRBJ1-2, with D hard to call. The germline V and J ends were trimmed by 7 bases and 2 bases, with 20 bases remaining between them. CDR1 is LNHDA and CDR2 is SQIVND in the germline V gene (reference sequence). CDR3 length: 16 amino acids. The CDR3 sequence is CASNLSDEGDNYGYTF. The CDR3 DNA sequence: TGTGCCAGTAATCTAAGTGACGAGGGTGACAACTATGGCTACACCTTC. The whole variable domain, filled in from reference TRBV19 and TRBJ1-2, reads DGGITQSPKYLFRKEGQNVTLSCEQNLNHDAMYWYRQDPGQGLRLIYYSQIVNDFQKGDIAEGYSVSREKKESFPLTVTSAQKNPTAFYLCASNLSDEGDNYGYTFGSGTRLTVV.

The chain is built from TRBV27 and TRBJ1-1; TRBD1 aligns across 8 bases. CDR3 length: 15 residues. Germline assignment: CDR1 MNHEY and CDR2 SMNVEV (reference sequence). Unmatched junction bases numbered 13, after V lost 6 bases and J lost 7 bases. In DNA, the CDR3 is TGTGCCAGCAGGACGGACAGGGCGAGGACTGGTGAAGCTTTCTTT. Translation gives CASRTDRARTGEAFF.

The rearrangement links TRBV9 to TRBJ2-1, with TRBD2 matching over 10 bases. With 0 bases clipped from V and 6 bases from J, the junction kept 9 bases outside the gene matches. This CDR3 has 17 amino acids. From germline, CDR1 is SGDLS and CDR2 YYNGEE. In nucleotides, the CDR3 is TGTGCCAGCAGCGTAGGTTTTCTAGCGGGAGACGGCAATGAGCAGTTCTTC. Its translation is CASSVGFLAGDGNEQFF.

The rearrangement joins TRBV7-6 to TRBJ1-5; TRBD1 is a possible D gene (6 bases). The germline gives CDR1 SGHVS, CDR2 FNYEAQ. Trimming took 1 base from V and 1 from J, leaving 14 bases between them. The CDR3 is made up of 17 amino acids. CDR3 sequence: CASSLDSRGSSNQPQHF. CDR3 sequence (DNA): TGTGCCAGCAGCTTAGATAGCAGGGGATCAAGCAATCAGCCCCAGCATTTT. The entire variable domain, with the rest obtained from reference TRBV7-6 and TRBJ1-5, is as follows: GAGVSQSPRYKVTKRGQDVALRCDPISGHVSLYWYRQALGQGPEFLTYFNYEAQQDKSGLPNDRFSAERPEGSISTLTIQRTEQRDSAMYRCASSLDSRGSSNQPQHFGDGTRLSIL.